One sample yielded the 7 T cell receptor beta chains listed below, sequenced in a study of T cell repertoires in aging, cancer and after chemotherapy. TCR beta rearrangements were amplified from peripheral blood genomic DNA. Multiplex touch-down PCR with TRB-A/B primers amplified rearranged V-D-J TRB sequences. MiXCR, run by TCRdb on the multiplex PCR reads, gives a single entry per CDR3 protein. The sample contains about 3,300 distinct CDR3 sequences, 20% to 25% of which appear only once. The sample consisted of blood. The source of these receptors is a human donor with a blood cancer.

V gene TRBV12-3 or TRBV12-4 combines with J gene TRBJ1-6; tentatively, D is TRBD1 (5 bases). The CDR3 extends over 17 amino acids. The germline V and J ends were trimmed by 5 bases and 7 bases, with 21 bases remaining between them. The CDR3 reads CASSDSRRAGLNSPLHF. The CDR3 DNA reads as TGTGCCAGCAGTGACTCTCGGCGGGCAGGGCTAAATTCACCCCTCCACTTT.

The rearrangement uses TRBV4-3 and TRBJ1-2; D is undetermined. Germline assignment: CDR1 LGHNA and CDR2 YSLEER. This CDR3 has 14 residues. V was cut by 0 bases and J by 2 bases, with 7 bases left in between. CDR3 sequence: CASSQDRTNYGYTF. DNA of the CDR3: TGCGCCAGCAGCCAAGACAGGACGAACTATGGCTACACCTTC.

In this sample, this clonotype is medium-sized. This chain links TRBV27 with TRBJ1-2; 8 bases align to TRBD1. Germline V gives CDR1 MNHEY, CDR2 SMNVEV (reference sequence). This CDR3 contains 13 residues. Losses at the gene ends were 3 bases for V and 9 bases for J; bases not matched to a gene: 6. The CDR3 loop is CASSFNAGGSYTF. Here the CDR3 DNA reads TGTGCCAGCAGTTTTAACGCAGGGGGCAGCTACACCTTC.

This clonotype has only a few counts. V is TRBV21-1 and J is TRBJ2-6; the table names TRBD1, a call not compared with the DNA. TRBV21-1 is designated a pseudogene. The CDR3 covers 15 residues. The CDR3 sequence is CASSKGGAGANVLTF. The CDR3 nucleotides are TGTGCCAGCAGCAAAGGGGGGGCCGGGGCCAACGTCCTGACTTTC.

In its sample, this clonotype ranks as medium-sized. The chain carries TRBV19 and TRBJ2-7, with 10 bases aligning to TRBD1. The CDR3 contains 13 residues. The V gene's germline CDR1 is LNHDA and CDR2 SQIVND (reference sequence). J gave up 4 bases and V 9 bases, and 6 bases lay outside the gene matches. CDR3 loop: CASKGTGEYEQYF. As DNA, the CDR3 is TGTGCCAGCAAAGGGACAGGGGAGTACGAGCAGTACTTC.

Notes on this clonotype: A clone one base away is much larger, so this may be a read error. The chain links TRBV6-4 to TRBJ2-1; 8 nucleotides align to TRBD2. CDR3 length: 15 amino acids. The V segment lost 4 bases and the J segment 12 bases; nucleotides outside the gene matches: 14. Per germline, CDR1 MRHNA and CDR2 SNTAGT. The CDR3 loop reads CASSVSGTRLSRQFF. CDR3 DNA sequence: TGTGCCAGCAGTGTGTCGGGGACTAGACTCAGTAGGCAGTTCTTC.

The chain links TRBV5-1 to TRBJ2-3; TRBD2 matches at 12 bases. The CDR3 is 17 residues long. V trimming: 4 bases; J trimming: 0 bases; junction bases outside the gene matches: 6. CDR1 is SGHRS, CDR2 YFSETQ, per germline. As DNA, the CDR3 is TGCGCCAGCAGCCCCCCACTAGCGGGGGGTAGCACAGATACGCAGTATTTT. This codes for CASSPPLAGGSTDTQYF.